The clone carrying this T cell receptor (beta chain) came up many times. The data stem from a study of T cells in Graves' hyperthyroidism and ophthalmopathy. Source material for PBMCs was around 10 ml fresh peripheral blood. The CDR3 runs to 15 residues. The V and J ends lost 2 bases and 6 bases, in that order; junction bases with no gene match: 7. The V gene's germline CDR1 is MNHNS and CDR2 SASEGT. Amplified TCR beta CDR3 regions derived from RNA transcripts. A set of HTBI primers served as the primers for a first-round RT-PCR of the TCR CDR3. From the multiplex PCR reads, TCRdb called clonotypes with MiXCR, one entry per CDR3 protein. The data contain hundreds of thousands of distinct CDR3 sequences, roughly 15% of them singletons.

This receptor was obtained from a woman aged 40 to 50 with Graves' ophthalmopathy. The V call is TRBV6-1, the J call TRBJ2-3; the match to TRBD1 covers 8 bases. The sample taken for sequencing was blood. The CDR3 DNA is TGTGCCAGCAGTGAATCATGGCAGGGGGCGGATACGCAGTATTTT. Translation gives CASSESWQGADTQYF.